The clone carrying this T cell receptor beta chain showed up many times. Its antigen remains unidentified. Regions amplified from RNA transcripts were the TCR beta CDR3 regions. The HTBI primer set drove a first-round RT-PCR of the TCR CDR3. Via MiXCR, TCRdb re-called the multiplex PCR reads, giving one row per CDR3 protein. The sample comprises a few hundred thousand distinct CDR3 sequences, around an eighth of which are singletons, and around 17% rests with the top ten. This specimen comes from a study of T cells in Graves' hyperthyroidism and ophthalmopathy. Study context: Peripheral blood samples were taken at initial diagnosis, prior to any treatment.

Findings and caveats of the study: Ophthalmopathy onset followed model prediction by a median about six months. Researchers found most expanded thyroid clonotypes above 0.001 in blood as well.

Exclusions: uncontrolled infection, other autoimmune disease, pregnancy, lactation. Germline V gives CDR1 MNHEY, CDR2 SMNVEV (reference sequence). V lost 3 bases, J lost 3 bases, and 11 bases lay in between. The CDR3 has 15 residues. The source of this sequence is a woman aged 18-30 years with Graves' hyperthyroidism. Sequenced input: blood. The chain links TRBV27 to TRBJ2-2; TRBD1 might be the D (6 bases). In DNA, the CDR3 is TGTGCCAGCAGTTTTTTGGACAGCGACACCGGGGAGCTGTTTTTT. This encodes CASSFLDSDTGELFF.